The sample holds one count of the clone carrying this T cell receptor beta chain. Its specificity is not known. The entry originates in a study of OX40 agonist ivuxolimab in advanced cancers. For the study at large: Approximately 40% of patients had received prior checkpoint inhibitor therapy. In three patients, partial responses were observed, one with hepatocellular carcinoma and two with cutaneous melanoma. General study findings and limits: At 0.1 to 3.0 mg/kg and by week 6, CD4+ and CD8+ T cells in the blood had expanded clonally.

The repertoire was sequenced with immunoSEQ multiplex PCR; TCRdb's copy has only in-frame clones and lacks some. The sample includes around 62,000 clones, roughly 84% of them seen just once. This CDR3 comprises 16 residues. V shed 3 bases, J shed 4 bases, and the junction held 2 bases outside the gene matches. Germline V gene lookup returns CDR1 SGDLS and CDR2 YYNGEE. The chain combines TRBV9 with TRBJ2-2; TRBD2 aligns across 14 bases. This clonotype was sampled from an adult with an advanced solid tumor such as melanoma, head and neck, liver or kidney cancer. The material was CD4+ or CD8+ T cells sorted from blood, obtained in a trial of the OX40 agonist ivuxolimab. CDR3 in amino acids: CASSEGLAGVTGELFF. CDR3 DNA sequence: TGTGCCAGCAGCGAGGGACTAGCGGGAGTCACCGGGGAGCTGTTTTTT. Based on the CDR3 plus reference TRBV9 and TRBJ2-2, the full variable domain is DSGVTQTPKHLITATGQRVTLRCSPRSGDLSVYWYQQSLDQGLQFLIQYYNGEERAKGNILERFSAQQFPDLHSELNLSSLELGDSALYFCASSEGLAGVTGELFFGEGSRLTVL.